The 32 T cell receptor beta chains given below trace back to one sample, sequenced in a study of blood T cell repertoires in COVID-19. The protocol was immunoSEQ multiplex PCR, while the TCRdb copy is restricted to in-frame clones and leaves out a portion. The sample contains a few hundred thousand clones, 84% of which appear only once. The specimen sequenced was PBMCs or T cells enriched from blood (not recorded which). The receptors derive from a man aged 25-40 years with acute COVID-19.

The chain combines TRBV19 with TRBJ1-3, with 7 bases matching TRBD1. CDR3 length: 18 amino acids. The trim removed 7 bases at V and 0 bases at J, leaving 15 bases unmatched. Germline values: CDR1 LNHDA, CDR2 SQIVND (reference sequence). CDR3 DNA: TGTGCCAGTATTGCAGGGGGAATTGTACAGTACTCTGGAAACACCATATATTTT. Translating gives CASIAGGIVQYSGNTIYF.

The rearrangement uses TRBV6-4 and TRBJ1-6; no clear D. CDR3 size: 15 residues. CDR1 and CDR2 (germline): MRHNA, SNTAGT. Trimming left V 11 bases short and J 0 bases short, with 14 bases between. Here the CDR3 reads CALFSRSSYNSPLHF. In nucleotides, the CDR3 is TGTGCCTTATTTAGTCGGAGCTCCTATAATTCACCCCTCCACTTT.

The chain uses TRBV20-1 and TRBJ2-5; D is unclear. Trimming cost V 3 bases and J 1 base, with 9 bases left between them. Per the germline V gene, CDR1 is DFQATT and CDR2 is SNEGSKA (reference sequence). This CDR3 has 13 amino acids. The CDR3: CSASRHVQETQYF. The CDR3 nucleotides are TGCAGTGCTAGTAGACACGTCCAAGAGACCCAGTACTTC.

The chain combines TRBV5-4 with TRBJ1-3; TRBD1 aligns across 8 bases. Losses at the gene ends were 4 bases for V and 1 base for J; bases not matched to a gene: 7. Germline CDR1 is SGHNT and CDR2 is YYREEE (reference sequence). The CDR3 is made up of 16 amino acids. DNA for the CDR3: TGTGCCAGCAGCCCTGGACAGGGACGGTCTGGAAACACCATATATTTT. It specifies CASSPGQGRSGNTIYF. The whole variable domain, remainder taken from reference TRBV5-4 and TRBJ1-3, is ETGVTQSPTHLIKTRGQQVTLRCSSQSGHNTVSWYQQALGQGPQFIFQYYREEENGRGNFPPRFSGLQFPNYSSELNVNALELDDSALYLCASSPGQGRSGNTIYFGEGSWLTVV.

J is TRBJ2-1 and V is TRBV28, with 9 nucleotides matching TRBD2. CDR3 length: 15 amino acids. Unmatched junction bases numbered 10, after V lost 7 bases and J lost 6 bases. From germline, CDR1 is MDHEN and CDR2 SYDVKM. CDR3 DNA: TGTGCCAGCACATCATCTAGCGGGGCCCTCAATGAGCAGTTCTTC. Its protein product is CASTSSSGALNEQFF.

The chain employs TRBV28 and TRBJ2-7, with D possibly matching TRBD2 (7 bases). The CDR3 contains 19 residues. Germline values: CDR1 MDHEN, CDR2 SYDVKM. V lost 6 bases, J lost 2 bases, and 29 bases lay in between. CDR3 DNA sequence: TGTGCCAGCAGCATATTTATGGCGGGGGCGCCCCTCCCTCCCTACGAGCAGTACGTC. The encoded protein is CASSIFMAGAPLPPYEQYV.

This clone was detected once. The chain recombines TRBV6-2 or TRBV6-3 with TRBJ1-5; possible D gene TRBD1, 5 bases. CDR1 MNHEY and CDR2 SVGEGT come from the germline V gene. V lost 2 bases, J lost 1 base, and 9 bases lay in between. The CDR3 totals 15 residues. DNA of the CDR3: TGTGCCAGCAGTTACCCCGGGGGGAGCAATCAGCCCCAGCATTTT. Its protein product is CASSYPGGSNQPQHF.

The chain recombines TRBV19 with TRBJ1-1; D may be TRBD1 (6 bases). The CDR3 runs to 16 residues. The germline V gene encodes CDR1 LNHDA and CDR2 SQIVND (reference sequence). V was pared by 1 base and J by 5 bases, with 17 bases between. CDR3 DNA sequence: TGTGCCAGTAGTATAGGGGGAGGGCTCAGGGGAACTGAAGCTTTCTTT. Translation gives CASSIGGGLRGTEAFF. The full variable domain, its missing parts supplied by reference TRBV19 and TRBJ1-1, is DGGITQSPKYLFRKEGQNVTLSCEQNLNHDAMYWYRQDPGQGLRLIYYSQIVNDFQKGDIAEGYSVSREKKESFPLTVTSAQKNPTAFYLCASSIGGGLRGTEAFFGQGTRLTVV.

This clone has only a few counts. The V gene is TRBV27, the J gene TRBJ1-2; possibly TRBD1 for D (6 bases). The CDR3 is made up of 15 amino acids. With 5 bases removed from V and 7 bases from J, the gap between germline ends came to 20 bases. CDR1 and CDR2 from the germline V gene are MNHEY and SMNVEV (reference sequence). CDR3 region: CASSPTGLGLRGYTF. CDR3 in DNA: TGTGCCAGCAGTCCGACAGGATTGGGATTGCGTGGCTACACCTTC.

The chain joins TRBV19 to TRBJ1-5; the match to TRBD1 covers 7 bases. The CDR3 has 14 residues. V was pared by 6 bases and J by 6 bases, with 8 bases of the junction left unmatched. Germline CDR1 reads LNHDA; CDR2 reads SQIVND (reference sequence). The CDR3 DNA sequence: TGTGCCAGTAGCCAACAGGGGCTAGGTCAGCCCCAGCATTTT. This sequence encodes CASSQQGLGQPQHF.

V gene TRBV3-1 (or the pseudogene TRBV3-2) combines with J gene TRBJ2-3; D remains unclear. Germline V gene lookup returns CDR1 LGHDT and CDR2 YNNKEL (reference sequence). The CDR3 consists of 16 residues. V was clipped by 2 bases and J by 0 bases, with 12 bases between them. CDR3 amino acids: CASSQSTLSSTDTQYF. In DNA form, the CDR3 reads TGTGCCAGCAGCCAATCTACCCTTTCTAGCACAGATACGCAGTATTTT.

This sequence joins TRBV7-8 and TRBJ2-4; TRBD1 or TRBD2 may be the D gene (6 bases each). Germline V gene sequence: CDR1 SGHVS, CDR2 FQNEAQ. The CDR3 is 15 residues long. V was trimmed by 5 bases and J by 0 bases, leaving 11 bases between them. The CDR3 DNA is TGTGCCAGCAGCCGGGGGCAGGTAGCCAAAAACATTCAGTACTTC. Translated, it gives CASSRGQVAKNIQYF.

This sequence joins TRBV6-5 and TRBJ2-3, with D unclear. V was trimmed by 8 bases and J by 3 bases, leaving 6 bases between them. In germline, CDR1 is MNHEY, CDR2 SVGAGI. The CDR3 consists of 11 residues. DNA of the CDR3: TGTGCCAGCTCGCTAACAGATACGCAGTATTTT. Protein product: CASSLTDTQYF.

In the case of this clone: Its ends do not fully match the called genes, so a read error is possible. The rearrangement uses TRBV11-2 and TRBJ2-4; tentatively, D is TRBD1 (6 bases). Germline CDR1 reads SGHAT; CDR2 reads FQNNGV. The CDR3 consists of 12 residues. CDR3 bases: TGTGCCAGCAGCCTTGCACAGGGTACTAGGGCGTTC. This gives the protein CASSLAQGTRAF.

DNA of the CDR3: TGTGCCAGCAGTTTGTTAGTGGCTGGAAACACCATATATTTT. Amino acids: CASSLLVAGNTIYF. V and J are TRBV6-5 and TRBJ1-3; no clear D. This CDR3 has 14 residues. Trimming removed 4 bases from V and 2 bases from J, with 9 bases in between. CDR1 MNHEY and CDR2 SVGAGI come from the germline V gene.

The chain is built from TRBV27 and TRBJ2-7, with 7 bases aligning to TRBD2. This CDR3 is 13 amino acids long. Germline-derived CDR1 and CDR2 are MNHEY and SMNVEV (reference sequence). The ends lost 3 bases at V and 6 bases at J; junction bases unmatched: 5. CDR3 sequence: CASSFATGGEQYV. CDR3 bases: TGTGCCAGCAGTTTCGCCACGGGAGGCGAGCAGTACGTC.

With respect to this clone: The identical CDR3 is also encoded by other nucleotide sequences in the sample. The V call is TRBV14, the J call TRBJ1-2; D gene ambiguous. The length of the CDR3 is 13 residues. Between the trimmed V and J ends, which lost 0 bases and 4 bases, there was a span of 6 bases. Looked up from germline, CDR1 is SGHDN and CDR2 is FVKESK. The CDR3 sequence is CASSQDRGYGYTF. The CDR3 region has the DNA TGTGCCAGCAGCCAAGACAGAGGCTATGGCTACACCTTC.

Concerning this clone itself: Other DNA sequences in the same sample also yield this CDR3. The chain couples TRBV27 to TRBJ2-7, with D perhaps TRBD1 (6 bases). The CDR3 has 14 residues. V shed 0 bases and J shed 3 bases, with 9 bases lying between them. The germline gives CDR1 MNHEY, CDR2 SMNVEV (reference sequence). In DNA, the CDR3 is TGTGCCAGCAGTTTATCCCAGGGGAGCTACGAGCAGTACGTC. It translates to CASSLSQGSYEQYV.

V is TRBV19 and J is TRBJ2-1; 8 bases agree with TRBD2. Per the germline V gene, CDR1 is LNHDA and CDR2 is SQIVND (reference sequence). The CDR3 is made up of 13 amino acids. The ends lost 6 bases at V and 2 bases at J; junction bases unmatched: 0. CDR3 sequence reads: CASRLAAYNEQFF. The CDR3 nucleotides are TGTGCCAGTAGACTAGCGGCCTACAATGAGCAGTTCTTC. The full variable domain, rest sourced from reference TRBV19 and TRBJ2-1, is DGGITQSPKYLFRKEGQNVTLSCEQNLNHDAMYWYRQDPGQGLRLIYYSQIVNDFQKGDIAEGYSVSREKKESFPLTVTSAQKNPTAFYLCASRLAAYNEQFFGPGTRLTVL.

The chain couples TRBV28 to TRBJ2-3; 7 bases map to TRBD2. Unmatched junction bases numbered 12, after V lost 3 bases and J lost 0 bases. This CDR3 contains 18 residues. The germline CDR1 and CDR2 sequences are MDHEN and SYDVKM. The CDR3 DNA reads as TGTGCCAGCAGTTTTGGCGGGATAGCGGGTTCTAGCACAGATACGCAGTATTTT. Amino acids: CASSFGGIAGSSTDTQYF.

The V gene is TRBV21-1, the J gene TRBJ1-4; the D call in the table, TRBD1, was not verified against the DNA. TRBV21-1 is marked as a pseudogene. CDR3 length: 17 residues. CDR3 loop: CASSKEPGTGEGEKLFF. The CDR3 bases are TGTGCCAGCAGCAAAGAGCCCGGGACAGGGGAGGGAGAAAAACTGTTTTTT.

The V and J genes are TRBV19 and TRBJ1-1; TRBD1 matches at 9 bases. Germline CDR1 reads LNHDA; CDR2 reads SQIVND (reference sequence). Trimming at V came to 5 bases and at J to 1 base, leaving 2 bases not matched to a gene. This CDR3 is 14 amino acids long. The CDR3 sequence: CASSRTGENTEAFF. DNA of the CDR3: TGTGCCAGTAGTCGGACAGGGGAGAACACTGAAGCTTTCTTT. Looking up the rest from reference TRBV19 and TRBJ1-1 gives the full variable domain: DGGITQSPKYLFRKEGQNVTLSCEQNLNHDAMYWYRQDPGQGLRLIYYSQIVNDFQKGDIAEGYSVSREKKESFPLTVTSAQKNPTAFYLCASSRTGENTEAFFGQGTRLTVV.

The chain joins TRBV5-1 to TRBJ1-2; D unresolved. This CDR3 has 14 residues. V was cut by 0 bases and J by 5 bases, with 11 bases left in between. The germline CDR1 and CDR2 sequences are SGHRS and YFSETQ. CDR3: CASSLASDKYGYTF. CDR3 nucleotides: TGCGCCAGCAGCTTGGCCTCCGACAAGTATGGCTACACCTTC.

The genes are TRBV7-2 and TRBJ2-3; D ambiguous. The CDR3 is made up of 15 amino acids. Trimming removed 5 bases at V and 0 bases at J, with 12 bases between. The germline CDR1 and CDR2 sequences are SGHTA and FQGNSA. The CDR3 DNA sequence: TGTGCCAGCAGCCCGAGTCACCTCAGCACAGATACGCAGTATTTT. Translating it yields CASSPSHLSTDTQYF.

This chain uses TRBV7-9 with TRBJ2-2; 9 positions match TRBD2. V was clipped by 5 bases and J by 0 bases; unmatched bases: 1. The CDR3 extends over 15 amino acids. Germline lookup yields CDR1 SEHNR and CDR2 FQNEAQ (reference sequence). As DNA, the CDR3 is TGTGCCAGCAGCCAGCGGGGGGCGAACACCGGGGAGCTGTTTTTT. Protein sequence: CASSQRGANTGELFF.

This clone was found a few times. An end of the junction does not agree with germline; a read error may underlie this. The rearrangement links TRBV16 to TRBJ2-1; 9 bases are shared with TRBD2. Germline V lookup: CDR1 KGHSY, CDR2 FQNENV. The CDR3 has 15 residues. The CDR3 DNA is TGTGCCAGCAGCCAAGGGACTAGCTCCCACAATGAGCAGTTCTTC. As protein: CASSQGTSSHNEQFF.

The rearrangement joins TRBV9 to TRBJ2-6, with TRBD1 matching over 7 bases. V shed 3 bases, J shed 0 bases, and the junction held 9 bases outside the gene matches. The CDR3 is made up of 18 amino acids. The V gene's germline CDR1 is SGDLS and CDR2 YYNGEE. This CDR3 reads CASSARTGLDSGANVLTF. The DNA for the CDR3 is TGTGCCAGCAGCGCTCGGACAGGATTAGACTCTGGGGCCAACGTCCTGACTTTC.

The V gene is TRBV18, the J gene TRBJ1-4; 7 positions match TRBD1. Per the germline V gene, CDR1 is KGHSH and CDR2 is LQKENI. Germline trimming cut 3 bases from V and 7 bases from J; bases unmatched to any gene: 5. The CDR3 runs to 14 residues. The CDR3 region is CASSPNRGGEKLFF. CDR3 sequence (DNA): TGTGCCAGCTCACCGAACAGGGGTGGTGAAAAACTGTTTTTT.

This sequence joins TRBV12-3 or TRBV12-4 and TRBJ1-6; D perhaps matches TRBD1 (5 bases). CDR3 length: 13 residues. The germline V and J ends were trimmed by 6 bases and 7 bases, with 10 bases remaining between them. The CDR3 DNA reads TGTGCCAGCAGGGCAGGGTGGAATTCACCCCTCCACTTT. Translating gives CASRAGWNSPLHF.

The V call is TRBV7-9, the J call TRBJ1-3; D is perhaps TRBD1 (5 bases). V was clipped by 0 bases and J by 2 bases, with 11 bases between them. Per germline, CDR1 SEHNR and CDR2 FQNEAQ (reference sequence). This CDR3 spans 16 amino acids. CDR3 sequence (DNA): TGTGCCAGCAGCTTAGCGGTCGGACAAGCTGGAAACACCATATATTTT. Translation gives CASSLAVGQAGNTIYF.

The chain uses TRBV9 and TRBJ1-2, with D maybe TRBD1 (5 bases). CDR3 length: 16 residues. Germline assignment: CDR1 SGDLS and CDR2 YYNGEE. V lost 0 bases to trimming and J lost 2 bases, with 14 bases between them. The chain's CDR3 is CASSVEGHGENYGYTF. DNA for the CDR3: TGTGCCAGCAGCGTAGAGGGGCATGGGGAAAACTATGGCTACACCTTC.

This rearrangement joins TRBV3-1 (or the pseudogene TRBV3-2) to TRBJ2-7; TRBD1 agrees at 8 bases. The CDR3 runs 16 residues. Trimming cost V 4 bases and J 5 bases; bases outside gene matches: 13. Germline CDR1 reads LGHDT; CDR2 reads YNNKEL (reference sequence). The CDR3 DNA sequence: TGTGCCAGCAGCCCCTCCCGAGACAGGGGAAGGGACGAGCAGTACGTC. Translated, it gives CASSPSRDRGRDEQYV.